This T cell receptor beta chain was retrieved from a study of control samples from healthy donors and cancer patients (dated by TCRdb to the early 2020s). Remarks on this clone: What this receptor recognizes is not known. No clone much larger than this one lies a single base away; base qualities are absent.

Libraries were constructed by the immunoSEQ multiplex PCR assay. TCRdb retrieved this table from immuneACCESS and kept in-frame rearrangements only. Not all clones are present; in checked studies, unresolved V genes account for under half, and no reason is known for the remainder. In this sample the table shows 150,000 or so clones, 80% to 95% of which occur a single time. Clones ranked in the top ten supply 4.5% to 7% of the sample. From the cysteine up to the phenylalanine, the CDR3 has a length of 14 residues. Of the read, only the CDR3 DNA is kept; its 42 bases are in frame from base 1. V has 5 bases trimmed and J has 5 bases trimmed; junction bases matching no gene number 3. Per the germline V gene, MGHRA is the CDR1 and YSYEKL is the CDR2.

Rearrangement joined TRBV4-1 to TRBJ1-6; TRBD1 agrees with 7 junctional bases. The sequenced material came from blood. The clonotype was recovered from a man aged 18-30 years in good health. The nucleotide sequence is TGCGCCAGCAGCTTAACAGGGGATAATTCACCCCTCCACTTT. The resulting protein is CASSLTGDNSPLHF.